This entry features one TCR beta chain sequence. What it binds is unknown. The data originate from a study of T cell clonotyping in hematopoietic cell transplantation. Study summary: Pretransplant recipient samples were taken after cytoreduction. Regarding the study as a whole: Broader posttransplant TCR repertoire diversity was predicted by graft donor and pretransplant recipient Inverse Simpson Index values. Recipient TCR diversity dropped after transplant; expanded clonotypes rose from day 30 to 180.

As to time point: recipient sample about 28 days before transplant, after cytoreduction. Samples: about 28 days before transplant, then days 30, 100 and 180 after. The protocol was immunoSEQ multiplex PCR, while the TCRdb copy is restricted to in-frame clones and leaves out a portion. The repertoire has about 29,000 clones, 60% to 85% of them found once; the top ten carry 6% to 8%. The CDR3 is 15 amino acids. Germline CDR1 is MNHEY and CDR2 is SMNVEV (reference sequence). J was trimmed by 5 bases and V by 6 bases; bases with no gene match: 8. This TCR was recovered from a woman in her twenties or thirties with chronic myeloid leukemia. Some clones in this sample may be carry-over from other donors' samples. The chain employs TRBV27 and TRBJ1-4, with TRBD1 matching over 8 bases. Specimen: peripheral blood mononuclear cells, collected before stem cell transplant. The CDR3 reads CASRDTGGGNEKLFF. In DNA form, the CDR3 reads TGTGCCAGCAGGGATACAGGGGGGGGAAATGAAAAACTGTTTTTT.